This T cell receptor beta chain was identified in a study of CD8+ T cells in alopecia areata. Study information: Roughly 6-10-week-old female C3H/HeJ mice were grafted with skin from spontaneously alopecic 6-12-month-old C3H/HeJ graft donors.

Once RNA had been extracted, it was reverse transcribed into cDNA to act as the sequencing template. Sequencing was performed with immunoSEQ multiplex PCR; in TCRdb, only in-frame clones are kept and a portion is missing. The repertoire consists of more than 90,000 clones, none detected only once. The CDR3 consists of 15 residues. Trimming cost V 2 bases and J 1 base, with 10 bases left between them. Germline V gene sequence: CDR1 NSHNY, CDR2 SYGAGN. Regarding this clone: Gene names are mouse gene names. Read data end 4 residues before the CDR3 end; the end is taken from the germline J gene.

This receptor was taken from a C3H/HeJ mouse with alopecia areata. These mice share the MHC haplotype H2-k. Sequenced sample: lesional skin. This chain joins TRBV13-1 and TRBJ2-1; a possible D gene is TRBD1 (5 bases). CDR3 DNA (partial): TGTGCCAGCAGTGAATCCGGACAAAACTATGCT. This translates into CASSESGQNYA. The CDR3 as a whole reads CASSESGQNYAEQFF.